One T cell receptor (beta chain) is described in this entry. This clonotype was recorded many times. Its antigen remains undetermined. Qualities for individual bases were not recorded, and no much larger clone is one base off. The data were obtained in a study of neurological immune-mediated disorders (dated by TCRdb to the late 2010s). General notes on the study: Peripheral blood TCR-beta repertoires from HTLV-I-associated myelopathy (HAM/TSP) patients, multiple sclerosis patients and healthy controls were compared by UMI-based sequencing. Longitudinal samples, technical triplicates and paired sorted CD4+ and CD8+ T-cell subsets, alongside PBMC samples, were included among the 106 TCR-beta libraries. The cohort included 60 to 75 subjects: some 14 with HAM/TSP, around 34 with multiple sclerosis, and approximately 20 healthy controls. What the work shows at the level of the full study, not this receptor alone: TCR clonal expansion was highest in HAM/TSP patients and lowest in MS patients, with MS patients falling below even healthy controls. Across subjects, expanded clones never shared an identical CDR3 amino acid sequence, which suggests that the TCR-beta repertoires in every group were private.

Blood bank volunteers in Maryland, USA served as the healthy controls. For unsorted PBMC libraries, 2 million PBMCs were used after storage in RNAlater at -80 degrees C until RNA extraction. Peripheral blood was subjected to Ficoll-Hypaque density gradient centrifugation to isolate PBMCs, which were then cryopreserved in liquid nitrogen. The CDR3 has 16 amino acids, counting the end cysteine and phenylalanine. Solely the CDR3 DNA is kept, with 48 bases framed from the first base. The junction carries 19 bases between V and J, which are trimmed by 0 bases and 10 bases respectively. The germline V gene encodes CDR1 ENHRY and CDR2 SYGVKD. cDNA was synthesized by template-switch 5'RACE using a primer with a 10-nucleotide random unique molecular identifier that tagged each TCR transcript. Every sequencing run covered 15-18 subjects and yielded more than 170 million TCR-beta sequences. Total RNA was extracted with the RNeasy kit. The KAPA Real-time Library Amplification kit was used to amplify TCR-beta VDJ regions with primers targeting the TCR constant region and the 5'RACE anchor. A first PCR added sample indexes and Illumina adaptors, and a second PCR then raised library yield. After purification with Ampure beads, the TCR product of roughly 650 bp was size-selected on a 2% E-gel SizeSelection system. Library quality was checked on a Bioanalyzer, concentration was measured with Qubit, and libraries were quantified with the Kapa Library Quantification kit before pooling. An Illumina HiSeq 2500 sequenced the libraries paired-end 2 x 150 bp. To increase sequence diversity, roughly 25-31% phiX was spiked into each library pool. In the source study's methods: Quality-filtered reads were processed with the UMI-based MiGEC pipeline, and over 80% of raw TCR sequences were removed by the MiGEC pipeline during error correction. IMGT germline references were used for aligning VDJ genes, and each clonotype was defined as a unique CDR3 amino acid sequence together with its V-J genes. Clonal expansion, Shannon diversity and CDR3 relatedness (CalcPairwiseDistances, ClusterSamples) were evaluated with VDJtools, and phylogenetic trees were built with CLCbio workbench. Clones with at least 8 unique UMIs were defined as expanded, with this threshold being based on coefficient-of-variation modelling across technical triplicates. Starting from the raw public reads, TCRdb applied fastp trimming at Q25, assembled clones with MiXCR and retained in-frame beta chains. All rows with the same CDR3 protein become a single entry with the most common DNA and genes. These V and J calls are TCRdb output, not the study's own analysis. The sample has about 80,000 distinct CDR3 sequences on record, around a tenth of them singletons. The leading ten clones occupy about 1.7% of the sample.

The chain is assembled from TRBV10-3 and TRBJ2-1; the D assignment is uncertain and may be TRBD1 or TRBD2, with 5 bases supporting each. The source of this sequence is a man aged 50 to 59 in good health. The sequencing sample was made of PBMCs. The CDR3 loop reads CAISESEGPSQSEQFF. The DNA sequence is as follows: TGTGCCATCAGTGAGTCCGAGGGACCCAGCCAGAGCGAGCAGTTCTTC.